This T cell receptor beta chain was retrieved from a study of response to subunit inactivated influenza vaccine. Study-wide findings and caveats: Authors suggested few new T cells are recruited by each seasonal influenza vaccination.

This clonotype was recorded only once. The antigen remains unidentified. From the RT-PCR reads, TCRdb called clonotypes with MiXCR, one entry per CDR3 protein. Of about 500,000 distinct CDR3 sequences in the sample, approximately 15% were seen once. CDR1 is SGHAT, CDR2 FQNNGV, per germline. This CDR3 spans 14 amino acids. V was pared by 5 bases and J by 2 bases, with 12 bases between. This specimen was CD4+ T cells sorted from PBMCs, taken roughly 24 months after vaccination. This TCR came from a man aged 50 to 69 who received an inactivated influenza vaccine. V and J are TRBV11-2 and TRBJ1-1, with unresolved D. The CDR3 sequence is CASSKQNLNTEAFF. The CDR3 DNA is TGTGCCAGCAGCAAACAGAACTTAAACACTGAAGCTTTCTTT.